The entry below describes one TCR beta chain. The sample comes from a study of blood T cell repertoires in COVID-19. Turning to the study itself: Collection of acute and convalescent COVID-19 samples took place in the United States, Italy and Spain. T cells, B-cell-depleted T cells, or PBMCs provided the cDNA or gDNA that served as material.

As handled by the study authors: Reference gene primer amplification yielded estimated nucleated cell counts. Assay: immunoSEQ multiplex PCR; the TCRdb copy retains only in-frame clones and omits some. That table is the source of V, J and clone size, and D and trimming were worked out from the DNA. Of 200,000 to 250,000 clones in the sample, about 85% were seen once. The germline CDR1 and CDR2 sequences are SGHAT and FQNNGV. V trimming: 1 base; J trimming: 9 bases; junction bases outside the gene matches: 9. CDR3 length equals 16 residues. The clonotype was recovered from a man between 40 and 49 years old with acute or convalescent COVID-19. The sequencing input was peripheral blood. The J gene is TRBJ2-1, the V gene TRBV11-2; 10 nucleotides line up with TRBD2. CDR3 nucleotides: TGTGCCAGCAGCTTAGCGGGGCTAGCGGGGGAACTTGAGCAGTTCTTC. Its translation is CASSLAGLAGELEQFF.